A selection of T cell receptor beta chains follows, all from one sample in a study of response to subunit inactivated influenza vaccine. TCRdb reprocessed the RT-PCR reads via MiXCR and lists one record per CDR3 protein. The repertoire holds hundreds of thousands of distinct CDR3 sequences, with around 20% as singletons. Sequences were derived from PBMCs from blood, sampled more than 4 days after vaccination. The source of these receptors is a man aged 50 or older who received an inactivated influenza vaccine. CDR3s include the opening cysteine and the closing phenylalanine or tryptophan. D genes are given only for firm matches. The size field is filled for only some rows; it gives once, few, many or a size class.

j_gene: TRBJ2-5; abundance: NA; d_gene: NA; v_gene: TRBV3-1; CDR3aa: CASSQAFRGPYQETQYF; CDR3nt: TGTGCCAGCAGCCAGGCCTTTAGAGGACCGTACCAAGAGACCCAGTACTTC
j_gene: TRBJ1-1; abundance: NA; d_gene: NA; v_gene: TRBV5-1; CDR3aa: CASSLDPAGTNTEAFF; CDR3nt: TGCGCCAGCAGCTTGGACCCAGCCGGAACGAACACTGAAGCTTTCTTT
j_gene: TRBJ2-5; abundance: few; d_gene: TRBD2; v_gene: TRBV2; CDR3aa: CASSGLAGVQYF; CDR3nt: TGTGCCAGCAGTGGGCTAGCGGGGGTCCAGTACTTC
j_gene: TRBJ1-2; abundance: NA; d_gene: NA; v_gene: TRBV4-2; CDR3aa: CASSQGLARDYGYTF; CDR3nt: TGTGCCAGCAGCCAAGGATTGGCCAGGGACTATGGCTACACCTTC
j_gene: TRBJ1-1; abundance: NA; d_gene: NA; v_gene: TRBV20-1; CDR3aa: CSARSGLNTEAFF; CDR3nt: TGCAGTGCTAGGTCGGGGTTGAACACTGAAGCTTTCTTT
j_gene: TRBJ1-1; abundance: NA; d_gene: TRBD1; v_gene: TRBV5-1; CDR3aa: CASSPVQGASTEAFF; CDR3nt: TGCGCCAGCAGCCCCGTACAGGGGGCGAGCACTGAAGCTTTCTTT
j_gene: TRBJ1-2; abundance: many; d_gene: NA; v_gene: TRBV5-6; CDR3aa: CASSGDYGYTF; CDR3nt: TGTGCCAGCAGCGGTGACTATGGCTACACCTTC
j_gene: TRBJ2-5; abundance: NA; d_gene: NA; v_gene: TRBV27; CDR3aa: CASRPLGGGHGTQYF; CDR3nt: TGTGCCAGCAGGCCGCTGGGGGGAGGCCACGGGACCCAGTACTTC
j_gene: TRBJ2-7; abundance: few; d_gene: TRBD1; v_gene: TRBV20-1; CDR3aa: CSARSGQGYEQYF; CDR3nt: TGCAGTGCTAGATCGGGACAGGGATACGAGCAGTACTTC
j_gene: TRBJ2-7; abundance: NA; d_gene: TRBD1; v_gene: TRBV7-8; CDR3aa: CASSSTRSTGASEQYF; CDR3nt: TGTGCCAGCAGCTCAACGCGATCAACAGGGGCAAGCGAGCAGTACTTC
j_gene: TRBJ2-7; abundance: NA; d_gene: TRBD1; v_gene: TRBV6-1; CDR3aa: CASRPGSGTGGREQYF; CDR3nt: TGTGCCAGCAGACCAGGGTCCGGGACAGGGGGGCGCGAGCAGTACTTC
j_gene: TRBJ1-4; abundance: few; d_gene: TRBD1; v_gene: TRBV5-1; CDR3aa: CASSPRPTGGNEKLFF; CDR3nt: TGCGCCAGCAGCCCACGACCAACAGGGGGGAATGAAAAACTGTTTTTT
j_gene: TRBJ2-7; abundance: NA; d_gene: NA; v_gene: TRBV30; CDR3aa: CACKADSSYEQYF; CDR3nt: TGTGCCTGCAAGGCGGACTCATCCTACGAGCAGTACTTC
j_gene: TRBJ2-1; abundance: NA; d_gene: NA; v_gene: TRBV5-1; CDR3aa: CASRGDLEQFF; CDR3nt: TGCGCCAGCCGCGGGGACTTAGAGCAGTTCTTC
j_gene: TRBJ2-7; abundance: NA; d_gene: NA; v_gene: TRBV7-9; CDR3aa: CASSLPRFEQYF; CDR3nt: TGTGCCAGCAGCTTACCTAGGTTTGAGCAGTACTTC
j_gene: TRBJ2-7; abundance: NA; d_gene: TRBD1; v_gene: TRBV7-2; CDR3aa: CASSKIGQVSVYEQYF; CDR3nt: TGTGCCAGCAGCAAAATAGGACAGGTATCGGTATACGAGCAGTACTTC
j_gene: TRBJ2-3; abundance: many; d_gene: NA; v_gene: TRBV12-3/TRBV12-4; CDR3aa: CASSSGTWGVGTQYF; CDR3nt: TGTGCCAGCAGTTCCGGGACTTGGGGGGTGGGGACGCAGTATTTT
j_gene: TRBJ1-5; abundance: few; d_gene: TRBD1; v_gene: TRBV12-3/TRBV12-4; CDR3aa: CASSYGTDIFNQPQHF; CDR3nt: TGTGCCAGCAGTTACGGGACAGATATTTTCAATCAGCCCCAGCATTTT
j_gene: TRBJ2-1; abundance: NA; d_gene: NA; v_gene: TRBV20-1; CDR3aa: CSAWKNNEQFF; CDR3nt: TGCAGTGCTTGGAAGAACAATGAGCAGTTCTTC
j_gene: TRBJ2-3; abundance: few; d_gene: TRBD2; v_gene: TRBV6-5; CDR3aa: CASSHLAGGPADTQYF; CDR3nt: TGTGCCAGCAGTCACCTAGCGGGGGGGCCTGCAGATACGCAGTATTTT
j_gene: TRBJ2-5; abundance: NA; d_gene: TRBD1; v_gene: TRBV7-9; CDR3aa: CASSATGGRETQYF; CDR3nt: TGTGCCAGCAGCGCTACAGGGGGTAGAGAGACCCAGTACTTC
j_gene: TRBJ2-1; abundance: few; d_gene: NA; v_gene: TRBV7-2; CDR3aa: CASSSPGAGSYNEQFF; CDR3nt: TGTGCCAGCAGCTCTCCGGGCGCGGGATCCTACAATGAGCAGTTCTTC